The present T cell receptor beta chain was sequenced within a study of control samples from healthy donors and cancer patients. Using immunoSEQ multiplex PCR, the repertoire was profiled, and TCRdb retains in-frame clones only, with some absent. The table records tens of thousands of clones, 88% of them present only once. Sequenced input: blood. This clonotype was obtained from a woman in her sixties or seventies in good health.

The CDR3 DNA follows: TGTGCCAGCAGTTACGAGACAGGGGGCTACGAGCAGTACTTC. Translation gives CASSYETGGYEQYF. V is TRBV6-6 and J is TRBJ2-7; 9 bases match TRBD1. V trimming: 2 bases; J trimming: 3 bases; junction bases outside the gene matches: 2. Germline-derived CDR1 and CDR2 are MNHNY and SVGAGI (reference sequence). The CDR3 is made up of 14 amino acids.